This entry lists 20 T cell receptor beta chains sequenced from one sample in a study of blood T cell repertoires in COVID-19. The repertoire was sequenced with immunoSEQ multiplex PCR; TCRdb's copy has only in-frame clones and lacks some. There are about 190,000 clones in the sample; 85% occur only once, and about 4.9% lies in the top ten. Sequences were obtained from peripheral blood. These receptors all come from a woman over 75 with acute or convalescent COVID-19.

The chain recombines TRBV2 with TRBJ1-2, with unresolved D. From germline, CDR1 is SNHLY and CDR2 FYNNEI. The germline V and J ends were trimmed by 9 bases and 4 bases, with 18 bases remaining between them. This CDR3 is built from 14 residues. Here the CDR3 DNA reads TGTGCCAGTTCCCAAACCGTTGAGAGCTATGGCTACACCTTC. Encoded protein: CASSQTVESYGYTF.

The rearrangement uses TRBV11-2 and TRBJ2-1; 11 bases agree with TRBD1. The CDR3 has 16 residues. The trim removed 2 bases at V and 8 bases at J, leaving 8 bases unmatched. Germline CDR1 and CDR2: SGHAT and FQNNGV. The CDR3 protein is CASSLRAGTGGHEQFF. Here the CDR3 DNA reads TGTGCCAGCAGCTTAAGGGCCGGGACAGGGGGTCATGAGCAGTTCTTC.

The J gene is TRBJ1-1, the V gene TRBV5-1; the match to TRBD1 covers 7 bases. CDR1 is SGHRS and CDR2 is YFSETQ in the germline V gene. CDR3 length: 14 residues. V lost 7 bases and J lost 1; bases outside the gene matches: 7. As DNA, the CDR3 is TGCGCCAGCCGACTTGACAGGGCGAACACTGAAGCTTTCTTT. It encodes CASRLDRANTEAFF.

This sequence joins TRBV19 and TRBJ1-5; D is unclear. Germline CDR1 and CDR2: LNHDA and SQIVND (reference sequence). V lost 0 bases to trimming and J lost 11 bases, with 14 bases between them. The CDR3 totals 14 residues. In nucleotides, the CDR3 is TGTGCCAGTAGTATAGATCAGCCCGGGAGAGCCCAGCATTTT. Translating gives CASSIDQPGRAQHF.

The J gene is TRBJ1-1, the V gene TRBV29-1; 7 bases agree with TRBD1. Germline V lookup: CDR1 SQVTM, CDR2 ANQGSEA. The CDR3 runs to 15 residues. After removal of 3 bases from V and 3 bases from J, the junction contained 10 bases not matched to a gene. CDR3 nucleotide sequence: TGCAGCGTTGATGGGCAAGGGGGCAAGGACACTGAAGCTTTCTTT. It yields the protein CSVDGQGGKDTEAFF.

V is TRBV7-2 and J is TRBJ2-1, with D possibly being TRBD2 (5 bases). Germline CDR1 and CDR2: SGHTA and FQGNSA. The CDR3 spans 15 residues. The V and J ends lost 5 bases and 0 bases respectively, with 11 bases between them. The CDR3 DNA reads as TGTGCCAGCAGCCTCGGACTTAGCTCCTACAATGAGCAGTTCTTC. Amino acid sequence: CASSLGLSSYNEQFF.

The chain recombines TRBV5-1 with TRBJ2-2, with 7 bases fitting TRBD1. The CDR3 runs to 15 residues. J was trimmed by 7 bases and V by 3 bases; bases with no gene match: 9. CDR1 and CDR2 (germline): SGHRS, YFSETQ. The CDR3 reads CASSSRTGAVGELFF. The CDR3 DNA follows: TGCGCCAGCAGCTCGAGAACAGGGGCGGTCGGGGAGCTGTTTTTT.

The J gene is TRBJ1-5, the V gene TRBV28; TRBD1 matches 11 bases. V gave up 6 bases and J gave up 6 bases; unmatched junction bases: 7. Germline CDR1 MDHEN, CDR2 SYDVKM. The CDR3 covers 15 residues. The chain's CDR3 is CASRRTGGRTQPQHF. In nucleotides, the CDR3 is TGTGCCAGCAGACGGACAGGGGGCAGAACTCAGCCCCAGCATTTT.

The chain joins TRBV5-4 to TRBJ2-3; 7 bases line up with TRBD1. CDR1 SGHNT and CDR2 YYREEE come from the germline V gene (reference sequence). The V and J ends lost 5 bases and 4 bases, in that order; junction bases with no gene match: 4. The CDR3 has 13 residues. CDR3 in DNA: TGTGCCAGCAGTGGGACAGTCGCAGATACGCAGTATTTT. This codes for CASSGTVADTQYF.

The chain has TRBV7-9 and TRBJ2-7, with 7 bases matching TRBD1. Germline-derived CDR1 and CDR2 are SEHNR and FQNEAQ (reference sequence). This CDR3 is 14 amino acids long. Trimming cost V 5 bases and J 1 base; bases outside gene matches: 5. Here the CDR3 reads CASSLRQGSYEQYF. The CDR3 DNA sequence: TGTGCCAGCAGCCTCAGACAGGGATCCTACGAGCAGTACTTC.

The CDR3 DNA reads as TGTGCCACCAGCAGAGACCGGGACAGGGGGCTCACCTTC. It codes for CATSRDRDRGLTF. The chain uses TRBV15 and TRBJ1-2, with 12 bases aligning to TRBD1. The CDR3 covers 13 residues. After removal of 0 bases from V and 13 bases from J, the junction contained 3 bases not matched to a gene. Germline V CDR1 and CDR2: LNHNV, YYDKDF (reference sequence).

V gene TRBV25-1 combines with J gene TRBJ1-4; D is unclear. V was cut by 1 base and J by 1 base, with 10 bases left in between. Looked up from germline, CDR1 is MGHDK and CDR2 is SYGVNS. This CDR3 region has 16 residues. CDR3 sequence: CASSEWPRGTNEKLFF. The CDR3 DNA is TGTGCCAGCAGTGAATGGCCCCGGGGAACTAATGAAAAACTGTTTTTT.

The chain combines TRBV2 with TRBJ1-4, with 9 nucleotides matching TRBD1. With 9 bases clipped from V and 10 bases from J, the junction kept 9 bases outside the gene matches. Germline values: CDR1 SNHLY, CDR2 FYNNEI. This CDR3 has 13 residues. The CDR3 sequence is CASTGQGGGKLFF. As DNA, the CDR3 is TGTGCCAGTACGGGACAGGGCGGAGGAAAACTGTTTTTT.

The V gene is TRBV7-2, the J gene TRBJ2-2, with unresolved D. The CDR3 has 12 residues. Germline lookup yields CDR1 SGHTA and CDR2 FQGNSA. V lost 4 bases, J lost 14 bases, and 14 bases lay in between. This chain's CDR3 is CASSSSSVKLFF. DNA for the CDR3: TGTGCCAGCAGCTCCTCCAGCGTGAAACTGTTTTTT.

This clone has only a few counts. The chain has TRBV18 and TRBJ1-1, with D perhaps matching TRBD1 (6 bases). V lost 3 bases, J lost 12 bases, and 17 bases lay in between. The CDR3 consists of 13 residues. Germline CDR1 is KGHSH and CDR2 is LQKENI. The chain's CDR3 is CASSPEIRGAPFF. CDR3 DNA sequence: TGTGCCAGCTCACCCGAAATTCGGGGGGCACCTTTCTTT.

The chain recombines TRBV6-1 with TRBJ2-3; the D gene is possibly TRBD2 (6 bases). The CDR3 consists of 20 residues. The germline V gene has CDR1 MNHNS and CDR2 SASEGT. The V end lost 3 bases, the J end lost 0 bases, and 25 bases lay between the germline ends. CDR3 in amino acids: CASSDRRGFLPYSSTDTQYF. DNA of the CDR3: TGTGCCAGCAGTGACCGGCGGGGCTTCCTACCTTACTCCAGCACAGATACGCAGTATTTT.

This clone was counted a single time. CDR3 nucleotide sequence: TGTGCCAGCAGTCGAGAGTTGGTCCAAGAGACCCAGTACTTC. The encoded protein is CASSRELVQETQYF. V usage is TRBV6-2 or TRBV6-3 and J usage is TRBJ2-5, with D uncertain. The germline V and J ends were trimmed by 5 bases and 1 base, with 11 bases remaining between them. Germline CDR1 reads MNHEY; CDR2 reads SVGEGT. There are 14 residues in the CDR3.

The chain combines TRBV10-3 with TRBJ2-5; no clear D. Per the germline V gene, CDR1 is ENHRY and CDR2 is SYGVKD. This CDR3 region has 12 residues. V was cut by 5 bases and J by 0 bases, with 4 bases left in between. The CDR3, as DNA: TGTGCCATCAGTATAGACCAAGAGACCCAGTACTTC. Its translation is CAISIDQETQYF.

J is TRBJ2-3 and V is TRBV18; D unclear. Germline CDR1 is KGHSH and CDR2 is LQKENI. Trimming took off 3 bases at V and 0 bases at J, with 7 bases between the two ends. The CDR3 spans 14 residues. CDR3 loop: CASSPFLSTDTQYF. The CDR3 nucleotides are TGTGCCAGCTCACCCTTCCTCAGCACAGATACGCAGTATTTT.

As DNA, the CDR3 is TGTGCCAGCAGCTTATTTGCTACCTACAATGAGCAGTTCTTC. This gives the protein CASSLFATYNEQFF. This chain joins TRBV7-2 and TRBJ2-1; D remains unclear. Germline CDR1 and CDR2: SGHTA and FQGNSA. The CDR3 has 14 amino acids. Trimming pared 2 bases from V and 2 bases from J, leaving 7 bases between. The variable domain in full, with the rest retrieved from reference TRBV7-2 and TRBJ2-1, is GAGVSQSPSNKVTEKGKDVELRCDPISGHTALYWYRQSLGQGLEFLIYFQGNSAPDKSGLPSDRFSAERTGGSVSTLTIQRTQQEDSAVYLCASSLFATYNEQFFGPGTRLTVL.